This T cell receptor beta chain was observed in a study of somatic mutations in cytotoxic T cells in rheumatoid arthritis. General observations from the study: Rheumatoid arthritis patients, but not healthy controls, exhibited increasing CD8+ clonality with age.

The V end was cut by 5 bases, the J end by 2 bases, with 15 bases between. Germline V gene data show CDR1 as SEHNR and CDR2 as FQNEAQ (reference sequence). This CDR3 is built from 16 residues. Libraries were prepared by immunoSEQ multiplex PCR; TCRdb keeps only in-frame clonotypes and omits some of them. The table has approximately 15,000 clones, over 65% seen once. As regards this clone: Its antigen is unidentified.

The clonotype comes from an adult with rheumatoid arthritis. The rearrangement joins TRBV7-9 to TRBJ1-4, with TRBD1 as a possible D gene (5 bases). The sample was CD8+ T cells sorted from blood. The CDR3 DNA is TGTGCCAGCAGCCAGAAGGAGGCAGGGACTAATGAAAAACTGTTTTTT. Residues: CASSQKEAGTNEKLFF.